A single sample is the source of the 32 T cell receptor beta chains below, sequenced in a study of cytomegalovirus exposure and HLA in healthy donors. The PCR had 60 Vbeta and 13 Jbeta primers. Clones were sequenced by immunoSEQ multiplex PCR, and TCRdb holds only the in-frame ones, with some missing. Of under 120,000 clones in the sample, 74% are singletons; the top ten hold approximately 2.5%. The material sequenced was PBMCs. The receptors were sampled from a man between 50 and 59 years old in good health and CMV-seropositive.

V usage is TRBV19 and J usage is TRBJ1-2; 8 bases fit TRBD1. The length of the CDR3 is 15 residues. Germline V gene sequence: CDR1 LNHDA, CDR2 SQIVND (reference sequence). V shed 5 bases, J shed 1 base, and the junction held 6 bases outside the gene matches. The CDR3: CASSLGQDINYGYTF. Written as DNA, the CDR3 is TGTGCCAGTAGTCTGGGACAGGACATTAACTATGGCTACACCTTC.

This clone was detected once. The chain links TRBV7-8 to TRBJ2-7, with TRBD1 identical over 9 bases. This CDR3 contains 14 residues. CDR1 is SGHVS and CDR2 is FQNEAQ in the germline V gene. The V gene end was trimmed by 5 bases and the J gene end by 5 bases; junction bases not matched to a gene: 7. The CDR3 is CASSPRDRVNEQYF. CDR3 in DNA: TGTGCCAGCAGCCCTCGGGACAGGGTAAACGAGCAGTACTTC.

This chain joins TRBV9 and TRBJ1-1, with TRBD1 matching over 8 bases. The CDR3 runs to 15 residues. V lost 4 bases and J lost 3; bases outside the gene matches: 8. In germline, CDR1 is SGDLS, CDR2 YYNGEE. CDR3 in amino acids: CASSPGGVGYTEAFF. Written as DNA, the CDR3 is TGTGCCAGCAGCCCAGGGGGCGTAGGTTACACTGAAGCTTTCTTT.

The V call is TRBV6-1, the J call TRBJ2-7, with D hard to call. Germline V CDR1 and CDR2: MNHNS, SASEGT. The V end was cut by 2 bases, the J end by 10 bases, with 9 bases between. The CDR3 runs to 11 residues. CDR3 nucleotide sequence: TGTGCCAGCAGTGAATCGCAGTTACAGTACTTC. Its protein is CASSESQLQYF.

The chain joins TRBV27 to TRBJ2-3; 9 nucleotides match TRBD1. Germline V gives CDR1 MNHEY, CDR2 SMNVEV (reference sequence). With V trimmed by 5 bases and J by 6 bases, 6 bases remained unmatched. CDR3 length: 14 residues. CDR3 in amino acids: CASSRDREMDTQYF. Here the CDR3 DNA reads TGTGCCAGCAGTAGGGACAGGGAAATGGATACGCAGTATTTT.

This clone was detected a few times. This sequence joins TRBV5-5 and TRBJ2-7; 9 bases align to TRBD1. CDR1 and CDR2 from the germline V gene are SGHKS and YYEKEE (reference sequence). Germline trimming cut 3 bases from V and 5 bases from J; bases unmatched to any gene: 6. This CDR3 has 14 residues. The CDR3 protein is CASSYTGGRDEQYF. The CDR3 region has the DNA TGTGCCAGCAGCTATACAGGGGGCAGGGACGAGCAGTACTTC.

The chain recombines TRBV7-9 with TRBJ1-2, with unresolved D. V lost 4 bases and J lost 4, with 16 bases in between. This CDR3 spans 15 amino acids. CDR1 is SEHNR, CDR2 FQNEAQ, per germline (reference sequence). This CDR3 reads CASSSLRPGSYGYTF. CDR3 DNA: TGTGCCAGCAGCTCCCTCCGACCAGGCAGCTATGGCTACACCTTC.

J is TRBJ2-5 and V is TRBV30, with 9 positions matching TRBD2. Trimming took 0 bases from V and 5 from J; bases not matched to a gene: 13. The CDR3 covers 17 residues. Germline V gene sequence: CDR1 GTSNPN, CDR2 SVGIG (reference sequence). The CDR3 here is CAWSVQRGRREGETQYF. In DNA, the CDR3 is TGTGCCTGGAGTGTACAAAGAGGAAGGCGGGAGGGGGAGACCCAGTACTTC.

This rearrangement joins TRBV19 to TRBJ1-1; D ambiguous. CDR1 is LNHDA and CDR2 is SQIVND in the germline V gene (reference sequence). The CDR3 spans 14 residues. V lost 0 bases and J 8 bases, leaving 13 bases between the germline ends. Here the CDR3 DNA reads TGTGCCAGTAGTATAGATCGGGAATTATCAGAAGCTTTCTTT. Translation: CASSIDRELSEAFF.

A few counts support this clone. The chain couples TRBV5-6 to TRBJ2-1; 8 positions match TRBD2. Germline CDR1 reads SGHDT; CDR2 reads YYEEEE. This CDR3 region has 13 residues. The ends lost 3 bases at V and 8 bases at J; junction bases unmatched: 4. The CDR3 loop is CASSSGGVDEQFF. CDR3 DNA sequence: TGTGCCAGCAGCTCCGGGGGGGTGGATGAGCAGTTCTTC.

The chain is built from TRBV4-1 and TRBJ2-4, with D unclear. In germline, CDR1 is MGHRA, CDR2 YSYEKL. V dropped 0 bases and J dropped 8 bases, with 11 bases sitting between them. The CDR3 contains 14 residues. The CDR3 region is CASSQERSEHIQYF. CDR3 nucleotides: TGCGCCAGCAGCCAAGAAAGAAGCGAGCACATTCAGTACTTC.

This chain uses TRBV11-3 with TRBJ2-2; D perhaps matches TRBD2 (6 bases). Per germline, CDR1 SGHNT and CDR2 YENEEA. The V end was cut by 5 bases, the J end by 1 base, with 14 bases between. There are 16 residues in the CDR3. Written as DNA, the CDR3 is TGTGCCAGCAGCCCCCGATTGGGGGGGAACACCGGGGAGCTGTTTTTT. Translating gives CASSPRLGGNTGELFF.

The chain links TRBV18 to TRBJ1-1; TRBD1 aligns across 9 bases. Trimming at V came to 6 bases and at J to 7 bases, leaving 6 bases not matched to a gene. This CDR3 spans 13 amino acids. Germline V lookup: CDR1 KGHSH, CDR2 LQKENI. The CDR3 DNA sequence: TGTGCCAGCTCCCCCGGGACAGGGAATGAAGCTTTCTTT. It encodes CASSPGTGNEAFF.

This clone was observed a single time. This chain connects TRBV5-1 to TRBJ2-2; 7 positions agree with TRBD2. Germline V gene sequence: CDR1 SGHRS, CDR2 YFSETQ. Germline trimming cut 0 bases from V and 4 bases from J; bases unmatched to any gene: 6. The CDR3 sequence is 16 residues long. In nucleotides, the CDR3 is TGCGCCAGCAGCTTGGGCGGGGGACCGCTCACCGGGGAGCTGTTTTTT. Residues: CASSLGGGPLTGELFF.

About this clone itself: Other DNA sequences in the sample encode the same CDR3. The chain is built from TRBV27 and TRBJ2-1, with TRBD2 matching over 11 bases. Germline-derived CDR1 and CDR2 are MNHEY and SMNVEV (reference sequence). V trimming: 2 bases; J trimming: 5 bases; junction bases outside the gene matches: 2. CDR3 length: 15 residues. CDR3 residues: CASSLGTSGDNEQFF. The CDR3 DNA is TGTGCCAGCAGTTTAGGGACTAGCGGTGACAATGAGCAGTTCTTC.

The chain links TRBV5-1 to TRBJ2-5; tentative D call: TRBD1 (5 bases). CDR1 is SGHRS, CDR2 YFSETQ, per germline. The V gene lost 4 bases and the J gene lost 3 bases, with 13 bases spanning the gap. This CDR3 spans 14 amino acids. CDR3 in amino acids: CASSSHTGEETQYF. The CDR3 coding sequence is TGCGCCAGCAGCAGCCATACAGGTGAAGAGACCCAGTACTTC.

The rearrangement links TRBV12-5 to TRBJ1-4; a weak D match, TRBD1 (5 bases). V was pared by 1 base and J by 8 bases, with 8 bases between. The CDR3 loop spans 13 amino acids. Per the germline V gene, CDR1 is LGHNT and CDR2 is FRNRAP. CDR3 loop: CASGLAPGEKLFF. CDR3 coding DNA: TGTGCTAGTGGTTTGGCCCCAGGGGAAAAACTGTTTTTT.

The V call is TRBV18, the J call TRBJ2-7; D is perhaps TRBD1 (6 bases). V was pared by 5 bases and J by 0 bases, with 14 bases between. Germline values: CDR1 KGHSH, CDR2 LQKENI. The CDR3 contains 15 residues. CDR3 protein: CASSSSGTPSYEQYF. The CDR3 region has the DNA TGTGCCAGCTCATCCTCCGGGACACCCTCCTACGAGCAGTACTTC.

The chain joins TRBV11-2 to TRBJ2-7; possibly TRBD2 for D (5 bases). With 0 bases removed from V and 3 bases from J, the gap between germline ends came to 6 bases. Germline-derived CDR1 and CDR2 are SGHAT and FQNNGV. CDR3 length: 13 residues. CDR3 sequence reads: CASSLEEVYEQYF. The CDR3 DNA follows: TGTGCCAGCAGCTTAGAGGAGGTCTACGAGCAGTACTTC.

The rearrangement links TRBV27 to TRBJ2-3; perhaps TRBD2 as D (5 bases). Trimming stripped 0 bases from V and 5 bases from J, with 12 bases between. CDR3 length: 15 amino acids. CDR1 and CDR2 (germline): MNHEY, SMNVEV (reference sequence). The CDR3, as DNA: TGTGCCAGCAGTTTATCCCGATACGGGGTAGATACGCAGTATTTT. Translating gives CASSLSRYGVDTQYF.

The rearrangement links TRBV9 to TRBJ2-1; tentatively, D is TRBD2 (5 bases). Between the trimmed V and J ends, which lost 0 bases and 8 bases, there was a span of 9 bases. This CDR3 comprises 13 residues. CDR1 is SGDLS and CDR2 is YYNGEE in the germline V gene. The CDR3 bases are TGTGCCAGCAGCGTAGCGGGGTTGGATGAGCAGTTCTTC. It encodes CASSVAGLDEQFF.

The genes are TRBV10-3 and TRBJ1-1; no definite D call. Trimming stripped 11 bases from V and 0 bases from J, with 19 bases between. Germline values: CDR1 ENHRY, CDR2 SYGVKD. This CDR3 is 15 amino acids long. This chain's CDR3 is CAATQSNLMNTEAFF. DNA of the CDR3: TGTGCCGCTACCCAATCGAATCTAATGAACACTGAAGCTTTCTTT.

The chain has TRBV28 and TRBJ1-2; D unresolved. Trimming removed 6 bases from V and 2 bases from J, with 7 bases in between. The CDR3 totals 12 residues. The germline V gene encodes CDR1 MDHEN and CDR2 SYDVKM. The CDR3 sequence: CASSLINYGYTF. The CDR3 DNA reads as TGTGCCAGCAGCCTTATCAACTATGGCTACACCTTC.

The chain links TRBV9 to TRBJ2-1; TRBD2 matches 13 bases. With V trimmed by 3 bases and J by 5 bases, 8 bases remained unmatched. The CDR3 is 17 amino acids. Germline V gives CDR1 SGDLS, CDR2 YYNGEE. CDR3 DNA: TGTGCCAGCAGCGGGGGACTAGCGGGGCCATTCCACAATGAGCAGTTCTTC. This gives the protein CASSGGLAGPFHNEQFF.

The CDR3 DNA sequence: TGTGCCAGCTCGCTAGCGGGAGTAATCGATGAGCAGTTCTTC. Translated, it gives CASSLAGVIDEQFF. The chain joins TRBV19 to TRBJ2-1; 10 bases are shared with TRBD2. The CDR3 consists of 14 residues. With 9 bases clipped from V and 8 bases from J, the junction kept 10 bases outside the gene matches. Germline values: CDR1 LNHDA, CDR2 SQIVND (reference sequence).

The rearrangement joins TRBV9 to TRBJ1-4, with D perhaps matching TRBD1 (6 bases). Germline V gene sequence: CDR1 SGDLS, CDR2 YYNGEE. V lost 4 bases to trimming and J lost 6 bases, with 16 bases between them. The CDR3 has 15 amino acids. The CDR3 sequence: CASSPVGRGYEKLFF. The CDR3 coding sequence is TGTGCCAGCAGCCCCGTGGGCAGGGGCTATGAAAAACTGTTTTTT.

The chain couples TRBV7-8 to TRBJ1-4; D not resolved. The CDR3 has 15 amino acids. Germline V gene data show CDR1 as SGHVS and CDR2 as FQNEAQ. Trimming removed 2 bases from V and 0 bases from J, with 7 bases in between. This CDR3 is CASSLMRATNEKLFF. The CDR3 nucleotides are TGTGCCAGCAGCTTAATGAGGGCAACTAATGAAAAACTGTTTTTT.

This sequence joins TRBV10-3 and TRBJ2-1; 15 positions match TRBD2. Germline values: CDR1 ENHRY, CDR2 SYGVKD. The CDR3 totals 15 residues. V was clipped by 4 bases and J by 6 bases; unmatched bases: 1. This chain's CDR3 is CAISGTSGRGNEQFF. CDR3 sequence (DNA): TGTGCCATCAGTGGGACTAGCGGGAGGGGCAATGAGCAGTTCTTC.

The rearrangement links TRBV2 to TRBJ2-4, with D perhaps matching TRBD2 (6 bases). Trimming removed 7 bases at V and 8 bases at J, with 15 bases between. CDR1 is SNHLY, CDR2 FYNNEI, per germline. CDR3 length: 13 residues. CDR3 bases: TGTGCCAGCATCGGGACTGCTCTCGACATTCAGTACTTC. Its protein product is CASIGTALDIQYF.

The chain employs TRBV4-1 and TRBJ2-5; a possible D gene is TRBD2 (6 bases). From germline, CDR1 is MGHRA and CDR2 YSYEKL. This CDR3 contains 16 residues. V lost 1 base and J 0 bases, leaving 12 bases between the germline ends. The CDR3 region has the DNA TGCGCCAGCAGCCAAGGGATTAGCGGCTACCAAGAGACCCAGTACTTC. Translating it yields CASSQGISGYQETQYF.

CDR3 amino acids: CASSLSQRTGKEAFF. CDR3 coding DNA: TGTGCCAGCAGCTTAAGTCAACGGACAGGCAAAGAAGCTTTCTTT. V and J are TRBV11-2 and TRBJ1-1; TRBD1 aligns across 7 bases. Unmatched junction bases numbered 11, after V lost 2 bases and J lost 8 bases. CDR3 length: 15 amino acids. The germline gives CDR1 SGHAT, CDR2 FQNNGV.

This clone was observed once. The rearrangement uses TRBV7-2 and TRBJ1-6, with D uncertain. This CDR3 contains 13 residues. Germline CDR1 is SGHTA and CDR2 is FQGNSA. The V end was cut by 0 bases, the J end by 13 bases, with 10 bases between. CDR3 DNA sequence: TGTGCCAGCAGCTTAGCGGCGGGAGCCCCCCTCCACTTT. Amino acid sequence: CASSLAAGAPLHF.